The sample holds many counts of the clone carrying this T cell receptor beta chain. Antigen specificity is unknown. The sample is drawn from a study of T cells after yellow fever vaccination. Study in general: Preparing low-cell-number fractions relied on SMART-Seq v4 Ultra Low Input. Regarding the study as a whole: The study re-detected most primary-vaccination clones after the booster (96% CD4, approximately 87% CD8).

Generation of TCR cDNA used 5'RACE template switching (which added a universal primer site and UMIs). TCRdb analysed the 5' RACE reads with MiXCR anew, one entry per CDR3 protein. The table has about 69,000 distinct CDR3 sequences, around 6.2% seen once. J was trimmed by 4 bases and V by 0 bases; bases with no gene match: 7. CDR1 is SGHRS, CDR2 YFSETQ, per germline. The CDR3 runs to 16 residues. This clonotype was sampled from a young man who received the YFV17D yellow fever vaccine. V is TRBV5-1 and J is TRBJ2-3; 8 bases align to TRBD2. The sample consisted of CD4+ T cells sorted from PBMCs, taken roughly 14 days after the first yellow fever vaccination. The CDR3 sequence is CASSLERGGPPDTQYF. CDR3 bases: TGCGCCAGCAGCTTGGAACGGGGGGGCCCCCCAGATACGCAGTATTTT.